The T cell receptor (beta chain) described here comes from a study of blood T cell repertoires in COVID-19 (dated by TCRdb to the early 2020s). About the investigation overall: Samples from collaborators originated in the United States, Italy and Spain and spanned both the acute and convalescent phases of COVID-19. The prospective study material was composed of cDNA or gDNA derived from T cells, B-cell-depleted T cells, or PBMCs. The dataset comprised deeply sampled blood TCRbeta repertoires from subjects exposed to, actively infected with, or recovered from COVID-19. The repertoires were made available in a free public database intended to serve as a resource for research on the immune response to SARS-CoV-2. Samples were obtained from the ongoing ImmuneRACE study (first 160 participants) and from 1,254 subjects provided by 6 global collaborators. Nearly every sample came with metadata listing a de-identified subject ID, COVID-19 status, age in years and sex. Where available, HLA class I and class II types were taken from metadata supplied by the sample provider and were not determined by assay-based typing. The study at large found these results: The quantity of clinical and demographic metadata differed by source and by participant and was supplied without curation.

TCRbeta CDR3 regions were amplified from genomic DNA using the immunoSEQ Assay, a bias-controlled multiplex PCR. The original pipeline was this. Nucleated cell counts per sample were estimated from amplification of reference gene primers within the assay. To quantify the absolute abundance of each unique TCRbeta CDR3 rearrangement, sequence reads were collapsed and filtered. For each sample, productive Simpson clonality was calculated as the square root of Simpson's diversity index over productive rearrangements. The source is immuneACCESS, and TCRdb retained only in-frame sequences with V and J called. Part of the clones is not carried over; for the studies checked, unresolved V genes explain less than half of this, and the remainder is unexplained. That table furnishes V, J and clone size, whereas the DNA furnished D and trimming. This sample gives 24,000 or so clones in total; roughly 87% of them show up just once. The ten top clones hold roughly 14% of the sample.

Each collaborating institution followed its own protocols to collect whole blood in K2EDTA tubes. For TCRbeta analysis, collaborators shipped samples as frozen whole blood, isolated PBMCs, or DNA extracted from either of those sample types. The germline V gene encodes CDR1 SGHDT and CDR2 YYEEEE. V is shortened by 4 bases, J by 7 bases, and the region joining them spans 14 bases. From the cysteine through the phenylalanine, the CDR3 covers 13 amino acids. Left in the record is the CDR3 DNA by itself, 39 bases read in frame from the first base. Only one count was recorded for this clone. The specificity of this receptor is unknown. No clone much larger than this one lies a single base away; base qualities are absent.

The chain is assembled from TRBV5-6 and TRBJ1-2; the D gene assignment is ambiguous. Sequenced input: peripheral blood. The origin of this receptor is a human donor in a cohort sampled during active COVID-19. The donor label of this sample is uncertain. The CDR3 region: CASSPDKFSGYTF. The DNA sequence reads TGTGCCAGCAGCCCCGACAAATTCAGTGGCTACACCTTC.